The sequence of this T cell receptor (beta chain) was determined in a study of shared clonotypes between healthy human individuals. Study at large: Each donor had three CD4 naive, three CD4 memory, two CD8 naive and one CD8 memory plate. Study-wide results and caveats: Among the subsets, naive ones generally showed larger estimated richness than memory ones.

Trimming shortened V by 6 bases and J by 5 bases, and 5 bases separated the two germline ends. The germline V gene encodes CDR1 MNHNY and CDR2 SVGAGI (reference sequence). The CDR3 totals 11 residues. Here immunoSEQ multiplex PCR was the method, and the copy in TCRdb shows in-frame clones only, minus some. The sample lists 850,000 to 1,200,000 clones, around four fifths seen once, with roughly 1.4% in the top ten. Concerning this clone itself: What it binds is not known. In the same sample, other DNA sequences code for this CDR3.

This clonotype originated in a man younger than 35 in good health. The specimen sequenced was memory CD4+ T cells sorted from blood. Subset here: CD45RA-negative fraction. The chain recombines TRBV6-6 with TRBJ1-3, with no clear D. The CDR3 nucleotides read TGTGCCAGCAGCCAAAGAAACACCATATATTTT. It yields the protein CASSQRNTIYF.